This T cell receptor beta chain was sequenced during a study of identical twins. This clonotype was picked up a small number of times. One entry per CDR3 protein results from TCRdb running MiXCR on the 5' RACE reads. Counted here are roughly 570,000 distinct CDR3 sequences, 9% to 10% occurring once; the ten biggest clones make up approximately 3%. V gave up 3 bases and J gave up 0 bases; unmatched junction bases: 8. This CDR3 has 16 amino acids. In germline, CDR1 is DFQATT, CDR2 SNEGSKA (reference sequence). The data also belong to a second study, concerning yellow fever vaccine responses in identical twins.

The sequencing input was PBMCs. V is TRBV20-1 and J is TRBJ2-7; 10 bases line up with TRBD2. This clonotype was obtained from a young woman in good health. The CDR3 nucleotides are TGCAGTGCTAGCTCCACTAGCGGGATGAACTCCTACGAGCAGTACTTC. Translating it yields CSASSTSGMNSYEQYF.